What follows are 18 T cell receptor beta chains derived from one specimen sequenced in a study of T cells after yellow fever vaccination. A single record per CDR3 protein comes from TCRdb applying MiXCR to the 5' RACE reads. This table has around 310,000 distinct CDR3 sequences, more than 8.5% appearing once. Source: PBMCs, taken on the day of the first yellow fever vaccination. These receptors were obtained from a man aged 18 to 29 who received the YFV17D yellow fever vaccine.

This clonotype was seen at least ten times. The chain joins TRBV7-3 to TRBJ2-7, with 14 bases aligning to TRBD2. Germline CDR1 reads SGHTA; CDR2 reads FQGTGA. The J segment lost 0 bases and the V segment lost 2 bases, leaving 12 bases of the junction unmatched. The CDR3 covers 20 residues. CDR3 protein: CASSLSPRTSGGLSSYEQYF. The CDR3 nucleotides are TGTGCCAGCAGCTTATCACCACGGACTAGCGGGGGGCTATCCTCCTACGAGCAGTACTTC.

This clonotype was counted only a few times. The J gene is TRBJ2-3, the V gene TRBV19; D gene unclear. The CDR3 spans 12 residues. Looked up from germline, CDR1 is LNHDA and CDR2 is SQIVND (reference sequence). The V and J ends lost 2 bases and 2 bases respectively, with 2 bases between them. CDR3 nucleotides: TGTGCCAGTAGTATAAACACAGATACGCAGTATTTT. It specifies CASSINTDTQYF.

The gene calls are TRBV30 and TRBJ2-7, with unresolved D. Germline CDR1 GTSNPN, CDR2 SVGIG (reference sequence). V lost 0 bases to trimming and J lost 2 bases, with 8 bases between them. This CDR3 has 13 amino acids. The CDR3 bases are TGTGCCTGGAGTGTCGAGCCAGCCTACGAGCAGTACTTC. Translation gives CAWSVEPAYEQYF. Full variable domain (rest looked up from reference TRBV30 and TRBJ2-7): SQTIHQWPATLVQPVGSPLSLECTVEGTSNPNLYWYRQAAGRGLQLLFYSVGIGQISSEVPQNLSASRPQDRQFILSSKKLLLSDSGFYLCAWSVEPAYEQYFGPGTRLTVT.

This clonotype showed up just a few times. The rearrangement uses TRBV4-1 and TRBJ2-5; 9 nucleotides match TRBD2. Germline V gives CDR1 MGHRA, CDR2 YSYEKL. The CDR3 spans 16 residues. After removal of 3 bases from V and 2 bases from J, the junction contained 7 bases not matched to a gene. For the CDR3, the DNA is TGCGCCAGCAGCCACCCTCCTAGCGGGGAACAAGAGACCCAGTACTTC. It codes for CASSHPPSGEQETQYF.

The chain carries TRBV5-5 and TRBJ2-2, with D possibly TRBD1 on 6 matching bases. Trimming stripped 2 bases from V and 1 base from J, with 15 bases between. Germline values: CDR1 SGHKS, CDR2 YYEKEE (reference sequence). The CDR3 contains 17 residues. The CDR3 DNA reads TGTGCCAGCAGCTTTCCTTCGGCGGACAGGAACACCGGGGAGCTGTTTTTT. Amino acid sequence: CASSFPSADRNTGELFF.

This clonotype was seen only a few times. The chain employs TRBV6-1 and TRBJ2-7, with TRBD1 as a possible D gene (6 bases). This CDR3 is 16 amino acids long. Germline CDR1 is MNHNS and CDR2 is SASEGT. The ends were cut back, 6 bases at V and 0 bases at J, with 18 bases in the middle. The CDR3 bases are TGTGCCAGCAGAGACCCGGGACAAAGGAGCTCCTACGAGCAGTACGTC. Translating it yields CASRDPGQRSSYEQYV.

This clonotype has a count of ten or more. J is TRBJ1-4 and V is TRBV7-2; weak D call: TRBD1 (6 bases). Trimming took 5 bases from V and 7 from J, leaving 17 bases between them. CDR1 SGHTA and CDR2 FQGNSA come from the germline V gene. This CDR3 region has 15 residues. The chain's CDR3 is CASSPTGGGGEKLFF. The CDR3 DNA sequence: TGTGCCAGCAGCCCGACCGGGGGCGGAGGTGAAAAACTGTTTTTT.

This clonotype was seen repeatedly, ten times or more. DNA of the CDR3: TGTGCCAGCAGTTATCTGGGGGCCACAGATACGCAGTATTTT. This sequence encodes CASSYLGATDTQYF. The genes are TRBV12-3 or TRBV12-4 and TRBJ2-3; TRBD1 might be the D (6 bases). CDR3 size: 14 residues. Deletions cut 4 bases from V and 2 bases from J, with 10 bases between.

V usage is TRBV2 and J usage is TRBJ2-2; weak D call: TRBD2 (6 bases). Looked up from germline, CDR1 is SNHLY and CDR2 is FYNNEI. This CDR3 is 14 amino acids long. The V gene lost 10 bases and the J gene lost 0 bases, with 12 bases spanning the gap. The CDR3 DNA follows: TGTGCCACCACGAGACTAGCGAACACCGGGGAGCTGTTTTTT. It translates to CATTRLANTGELFF. Drawing the rest from reference TRBV2 and TRBJ2-2, the complete variable domain is EPEVTQTPSHQVTQMGQEVILRCVPISNHLYFYWYRQILGQKVEFLVSFYNNEISEKSEIFDDQFSVERPDGSNFTLKIRSTKLEDSAMYFCATTRLANTGELFFGEGSRLTVL.

This clonotype was counted between two and nine times. V is TRBV2 and J is TRBJ2-5; D is tentatively TRBD1 or TRBD2 (5 bases each). The CDR3 spans 14 residues. V shed 11 bases and J shed 3 bases, with 19 bases lying between them. Germline loops: CDR1 SNHLY, CDR2 FYNNEI. In DNA, the CDR3 is TGTGCCGGGAGTCGGGCCCAAGGGGAAGAGACCCAGTACTTC. It encodes CAGSRAQGEETQYF.

The table lists this clonotype with many counts. The chain employs TRBV5-1 and TRBJ1-2; the D gene is possibly TRBD1 (6 bases). Germline CDR1 SGHRS, CDR2 YFSETQ. Trimming stripped 4 bases from V and 3 bases from J, with 13 bases between. The CDR3 spans 14 residues. The DNA of the CDR3 is TGCGCCAGCAGCCCAGGGGTGGTTTACTATGGCTACACCTTC. Protein product: CASSPGVVYYGYTF.

The chain links TRBV7-2 to TRBJ1-1, with D unclear. The germline gives CDR1 SGHTA, CDR2 FQGNSA. The V and J ends lost 0 bases and 5 bases respectively, with 13 bases between them. This CDR3 has 15 residues. The CDR3 protein is CASSLATSIRTEAFF. The DNA for the CDR3 is TGTGCCAGCAGCTTAGCGACCTCTATTAGGACTGAAGCTTTCTTT.

CDR3 nucleotide sequence: TGTGCCAGCAGCCGACGCCGGTTTAGCACAGATACGCAGTATTTT. Translated: CASSRRRFSTDTQYF. The V and J genes are TRBV7-9 and TRBJ2-3; D ambiguous. The length of the CDR3 is 15 residues. Germline CDR1 and CDR2: SEHNR and FQNEAQ (reference sequence). Trimming left V 5 bases short and J 0 bases short, with 12 bases between.

This clonotype was seen more than once but under ten times. The V gene is TRBV6-1, the J gene TRBJ2-1; 11 bases align to TRBD2. CDR1 MNHNS and CDR2 SASEGT come from the germline V gene. CDR3 length equals 13 residues. V shed 9 bases, J shed 10 bases, and the junction held 8 bases outside the gene matches. The CDR3 bases are TGTGCCAGTCGTTCACTAGCGGGGGTCGAGCAGTTCTTC. Protein: CASRSLAGVEQFF.

V is TRBV7-2 and J is TRBJ2-3; weak D call: TRBD2 (5 bases). Germline V CDR1 and CDR2: SGHTA, FQGNSA. V was cut by 4 bases and J by 5 bases, with 10 bases left in between. This CDR3 has 13 amino acids. The DNA of the CDR3 is TGTGCCAGCAGCTCCGGGGTCCGAGATACGCAGTATTTT. The encoded protein is CASSSGVRDTQYF.

This chain links TRBV7-3 with TRBJ2-3; TRBD1 might be the D (7 bases). Germline V lookup: CDR1 SGHTA, CDR2 FQGTGA. CDR3 length: 13 residues. Trimming left V 5 bases short and J 4 bases short, with 10 bases between. The CDR3 spells CASSRRGADTQYF. CDR3 nucleotide sequence: TGTGCCAGCAGCCGCAGGGGGGCAGATACGCAGTATTTT.

The V call is TRBV5-4, the J call TRBJ2-6; tentatively, D is TRBD1 (7 bases). Germline V lookup: CDR1 SGHNT, CDR2 YYREEE (reference sequence). V lost 6 bases, J lost 0 bases, and 16 bases lay in between. The CDR3 is made up of 17 amino acids. In nucleotides, the CDR3 is TGTGCCAGCACGCGGGGACAGCGGGCCTCTGGGGCCAACGTCCTGACTTTC. Translation gives CASTRGQRASGANVLTF. Using reference TRBV5-4 and TRBJ2-6 for the parts outside the CDR3, the full variable domain is ETGVTQSPTHLIKTRGQQVTLRCSSQSGHNTVSWYQQALGQGPQFIFQYYREEENGRGNFPPRFSGLQFPNYSSELNVNALELDDSALYLCASTRGQRASGANVLTFGAGSRLTVL.

V usage is TRBV29-1 and J usage is TRBJ1-1; TRBD1 aligns across 8 bases. This CDR3 comprises 12 residues. Germline loops: CDR1 SQVTM, CDR2 ANQGSEA. V shed 5 bases and J 11 bases; nucleotides not matched to a gene: 10. Here the CDR3 reads CSVRWTGRTAFF. DNA for the CDR3: TGCAGCGTTCGCTGGACAGGGAGGACGGCTTTCTTT. The variable domain in full, with the rest retrieved from reference TRBV29-1 and TRBJ1-1, is SAVISQKPSRDICQRGTSLTIQCQVDSQVTMMFWYRQQPGQSLTLIATANQGSEATYESGFVIDKFPISRPNLTFSTLTVSNMSPEDSSIYLCSVRWTGRTAFFGQGTRLTVV.